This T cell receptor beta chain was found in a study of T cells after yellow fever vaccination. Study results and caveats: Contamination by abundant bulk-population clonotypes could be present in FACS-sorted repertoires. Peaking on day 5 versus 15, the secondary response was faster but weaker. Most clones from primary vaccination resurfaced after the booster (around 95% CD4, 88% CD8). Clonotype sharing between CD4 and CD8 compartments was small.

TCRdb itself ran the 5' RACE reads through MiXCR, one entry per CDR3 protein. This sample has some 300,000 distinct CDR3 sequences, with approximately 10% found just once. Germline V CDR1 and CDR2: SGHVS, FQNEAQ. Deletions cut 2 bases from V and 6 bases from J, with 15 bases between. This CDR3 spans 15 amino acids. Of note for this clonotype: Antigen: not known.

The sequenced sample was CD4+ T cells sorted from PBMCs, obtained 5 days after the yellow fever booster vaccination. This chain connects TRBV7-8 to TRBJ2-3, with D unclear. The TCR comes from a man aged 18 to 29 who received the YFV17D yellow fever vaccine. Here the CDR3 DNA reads TGTGCCAGCAGCTTAACCGGGCAGGCCCCTGATACGCAGTATTTT. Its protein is CASSLTGQAPDTQYF. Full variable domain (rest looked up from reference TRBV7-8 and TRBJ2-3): GAGVSQSPRYKVAKRGQDVALRCDPISGHVSLFWYQQALGQGPEFLTYFQNEAQLDKSGLPSDRFFAERPEGSVSTLKIQRTQQEDSAVYLCASSLTGQAPDTQYFGPGTRLTVL.